This paragraph reports one TCR beta chain. This table comes from immunoSEQ multiplex PCR, and its TCRdb copy is limited to in-frame clones, with some not included. The sample holds roughly 160,000 clones; around 84% are singletons and the top ten take roughly 7%. This record comes from a study of blood T cell repertoires in COVID-19. CDR3 length: 11 residues. The germline V gene encodes CDR1 MNHEY and CDR2 SVGAGI. The V gene lost 3 bases and the J gene lost 5 bases, with 4 bases spanning the gap. The sequencing sample was made of peripheral blood. The V call is TRBV6-5, the J call TRBJ1-2; D is unclear. The sequence was obtained from a man over 45 with active or convalescent COVID-19. The CDR3 protein is CASSYSYGYTF. CDR3 DNA: TGTGCCAGCAGTTATTCGTATGGCTACACCTTC.